These 29 T cell receptor beta chains were sequenced from one sample in a study of early T cells in non-severe SARS-CoV-2 infection. TCRdb reanalysed the 5' RACE reads using MiXCR and keeps one entry per CDR3 protein. This table has 75,000 to 80,000 distinct CDR3 sequences, about 11% appearing once. The sample was whole blood, taken at baseline. These receptors were taken from an adult who was a healthcare worker with PCR-confirmed SARS-CoV-2 infection or an uninfected control (not recorded which).

The V and J genes are TRBV15 and TRBJ2-3; the match to TRBD2 covers 9 bases. Germline assignment: CDR1 LNHNV and CDR2 YYDKDF (reference sequence). The CDR3 is 19 residues long. V lost 2 bases to trimming and J lost 6 bases; unmatched junction nucleotides: 18. In DNA form, the CDR3 reads TGTGCCACCAGCAGAATTGAACTAGCGGGCGCCCGGCGAATGGATACGCAGTATTTT. It encodes CATSRIELAGARRMDTQYF.

This clonotype was found a few times. The rearrangement links TRBV2 to TRBJ2-7, with TRBD1 matching over 9 bases. The CDR3 spans 14 residues. J gave up 7 bases and V 4 bases, and 8 bases lay outside the gene matches. CDR1 is SNHLY, CDR2 FYNNEI, per germline. The CDR3 spells CASSGRDRAAEQYF. DNA for the CDR3: TGTGCCAGCAGTGGCCGGGACAGGGCGGCTGAGCAGTACTTC.

There are many counts of this clonotype. The chain recombines TRBV7-2 with TRBJ2-1; D possibly uses TRBD1 or TRBD2 (5 bases each). This CDR3 has 15 amino acids. V shed 3 bases and J shed 0 bases, with 9 bases lying between them. The germline CDR1 and CDR2 sequences are SGHTA and FQGNSA. The CDR3 is CASSFEGISYNEQFF. The CDR3 DNA reads TGTGCCAGCAGCTTCGAGGGGATCTCCTACAATGAGCAGTTCTTC.

This clonotype was counted between two and nine times. The chain recombines TRBV5-1 with TRBJ1-1; unclear D gene. Germline values: CDR1 SGHRS, CDR2 YFSETQ. The length of the CDR3 is 14 residues. Trimming removed 0 bases from V and 2 bases from J, with 8 bases in between. The CDR3 DNA reads as TGCGCCAGCAGCTTGGGACCCGAAAACACTGAAGCTTTCTTT. Translation: CASSLGPENTEAFF.

Many counts were recorded for this clonotype. This chain connects TRBV5-1 to TRBJ2-7; 11 nucleotides agree with TRBD1. After removal of 4 bases from V and 2 bases from J, the junction contained 2 bases not matched to a gene. Germline CDR1 is SGHRS and CDR2 is YFSETQ. The CDR3 is made up of 14 amino acids. The CDR3 DNA is TGCGCCAGCAGCCCGGGACAGGGGGCCTACGAGCAGTACTTC. Translation gives CASSPGQGAYEQYF. Supplemented by reference TRBV5-1 and TRBJ2-7, the full variable domain reads KAGVTQTPRYLIKTRGQQVTLSCSPISGHRSVSWYQQTPGQGLQFLFEYFSETQRNKGNFPGRFSGRQFSNSRSEMNVSTLELGDSALYLCASSPGQGAYEQYFGPGTRLTVT.

This clonotype was counted between two and nine times. The genes are TRBV7-2 and TRBJ2-7, with D possibly matching TRBD2 (5 bases). Per germline, CDR1 SGHTA and CDR2 FQGNSA. The V and J ends lost 5 bases and 11 bases respectively, with 19 bases between them. The CDR3 extends over 13 amino acids. CDR3 residues: CASSPESARAEYF. DNA of the CDR3: TGTGCCAGCAGCCCTGAGTCAGCGAGGGCCGAGTACTTC.

The rearrangement uses TRBV25-1 and TRBJ1-2; the D gene is possibly TRBD1 (5 bases). The V and J ends lost 5 bases and 8 bases respectively, with 18 bases between them. The CDR3 is 14 residues long. Germline CDR1 MGHDK, CDR2 SYGVNS. The chain's CDR3 is CASSTPGPMRGYTF. In DNA, the CDR3 is TGTGCCAGCAGTACCCCAGGGCCCATGAGGGGCTACACCTTC.

The gene calls are TRBV29-1 and TRBJ1-2; D gene unclear. V was trimmed by 6 bases and J by 6 bases, leaving 5 bases between them. This CDR3 is built from 9 residues. Germline CDR1 reads SQVTM; CDR2 reads ANQGSEA. CDR3 in amino acids: CSVADGYTF. CDR3 nucleotide sequence: TGCAGCGTCGCCGATGGCTACACCTTC. Full variable domain (rest looked up from reference TRBV29-1 and TRBJ1-2): SAVISQKPSRDICQRGTSLTIQCQVDSQVTMMFWYRQQPGQSLTLIATANQGSEATYESGFVIDKFPISRPNLTFSTLTVSNMSPEDSSIYLCSVADGYTFGSGTRLTVV.

The chain has TRBV3-1 and TRBJ1-2; D is uncertain. The CDR3 is made up of 13 amino acids. V dropped 4 bases and J dropped 5 bases, with 11 bases sitting between them. The germline CDR1 and CDR2 sequences are LGHDT and YNNKEL (reference sequence). The CDR3 nucleotides read TGTGCCAGCAGCCCAAGTGGGCCTTATGGCTACACCTTC. This sequence encodes CASSPSGPYGYTF. The full variable domain, in which reference TRBV3-1 and TRBJ1-2 provide the parts outside the CDR3, is DTAVSQTPKYLVTQMGNDKSIKCEQNLGHDTMYWYKQDSKKFLKIMFSYNNKELIINETVPNRFSPKSPDKAHLNLHINSLELGDSAVYFCASSPSGPYGYTFGSGTRLTVV.

This clonotype was recorded a few times. The chain joins TRBV12-3 or TRBV12-4 to TRBJ1-1; D possibly corresponds to TRBD1 (6 bases). V was shortened by 6 bases and J by 10 bases, with 12 bases between the two germline ends. The CDR3 is 11 residues long. The CDR3 loop is CASSRGAGAFF. The DNA for the CDR3 is TGTGCCAGCAGCCGGGGGGCCGGAGCTTTCTTT.

The sample holds a few counts of this clonotype. The V gene is TRBV28, the J gene TRBJ1-1; no firm D call. Trimming took off 3 bases at V and 6 bases at J, with 11 bases between the two ends. Per germline, CDR1 MDHEN and CDR2 SYDVKM. This CDR3 region has 13 residues. CDR3 sequence: CASSLLGKAEAFF. DNA of the CDR3: TGTGCCAGCAGTTTGTTAGGGAAGGCTGAAGCTTTCTTT. Supplemented by reference TRBV28 and TRBJ1-1, the full variable domain reads DVKVTQSSRYLVKRTGEKVFLECVQDMDHENMFWYRQDPGLGLRLIYFSYDVKMKEKGDIPEGYSVSREKKERFSLILESASTNQTSMYLCASSLLGKAEAFFGQGTRLTVV.

This clonotype was observed a few times. This chain connects TRBV5-5 to TRBJ1-1; D is possibly TRBD1 (5 bases). The germline V gene encodes CDR1 SGHKS and CDR2 YYEKEE (reference sequence). Trimming shortened V by 3 bases and J by 2 bases, and 17 bases separated the two germline ends. The length of the CDR3 is 16 residues. CDR3 sequence: CASSWRATGTNTEAFF. CDR3 nucleotide sequence: TGTGCCAGCAGCTGGCGGGCTACCGGGACCAACACTGAAGCTTTCTTT. The full variable domain, its missing parts supplied by reference TRBV5-5 and TRBJ1-1, is DAGVTQSPTHLIKTRGQQVTLRCSPISGHKSVSWYQQVLGQGPQFIFQYYEKEERGRGNFPDRFSARQFPNYSSELNVNALLLGDSALYLCASSWRATGTNTEAFFGQGTRLTVV.

The CDR3 loop reads CASGTDPAGGKDTQYF. The CDR3 DNA is TGTGCCAGCGGCACCGACCCAGCGGGGGGTAAAGATACGCAGTATTTT. The rearrangement uses TRBV6-4 and TRBJ2-3; the match to TRBD2 covers 9 bases. Trimming cost V 8 bases and J 5 bases; bases outside gene matches: 14. CDR1 and CDR2 from the germline V gene are MRHNA and SNTAGT. The CDR3 loop spans 16 amino acids.

The J gene is TRBJ2-7, the V gene TRBV29-1; TRBD1 is a possible D gene (6 bases). The length of the CDR3 is 11 residues. V lost 7 bases and J 2 bases, leaving 9 bases between the germline ends. Per germline, CDR1 SQVTM and CDR2 ANQGSEA. The chain's CDR3 is CSGTVAYEQYF. In DNA, the CDR3 is TGCAGCGGGACAGTAGCCTACGAGCAGTACTTC.

This clonotype was detected only a few times. The chain carries TRBV15 and TRBJ2-3; 7 bases are shared with TRBD2. Germline loops: CDR1 LNHNV, CDR2 YYDKDF (reference sequence). V lost 0 bases to trimming and J lost 4 bases; unmatched junction nucleotides: 10. CDR3 size: 17 residues. CDR3 in DNA: TGTGCCACCAGCAGAGATAGGAAGCGGGGAGTCGCAGATACGCAGTATTTT. Encoded protein: CATSRDRKRGVADTQYF.

The chain is built from TRBV2 and TRBJ1-1; no clear D gene. The length of the CDR3 is 15 residues. The germline CDR1 and CDR2 sequences are SNHLY and FYNNEI. V lost 2 bases and J 2 bases, leaving 12 bases between the germline ends. The CDR3 DNA reads as TGTGCCAGCAGTGAAATGAGGGTTCGAAACACTGAAGCTTTCTTT. This translates into CASSEMRVRNTEAFF. The full variable domain, rest sourced from reference TRBV2 and TRBJ1-1, is EPEVTQTPSHQVTQMGQEVILRCVPISNHLYFYWYRQILGQKVEFLVSFYNNEISEKSEIFDDQFSVERPDGSNFTLKIRSTKLEDSAMYFCASSEMRVRNTEAFFGQGTRLTVV.

This clonotype was seen more than once but under ten times. V usage is TRBV5-1 and J usage is TRBJ1-3; no reliable D call. The CDR3 spans 13 residues. The germline gives CDR1 SGHRS, CDR2 YFSETQ. The ends were cut back, 0 bases at V and 2 bases at J, with 3 bases in the middle. The CDR3 loop is CASSLGAGNTIYF. CDR3 sequence (DNA): TGCGCCAGCAGCTTGGGAGCTGGAAACACCATATATTTT.

The chain recombines TRBV7-9 with TRBJ2-5; D gene uncertain. Looked up from germline, CDR1 is SEHNR and CDR2 is FQNEAQ (reference sequence). The V and J ends lost 1 base and 1 base respectively, with 10 bases between them. This CDR3 has 15 residues. The CDR3 DNA sequence: TGTGCCAGCAGCTTAGATGGAAGAAGCCAAGAGACCCAGTACTTC. The encoded protein is CASSLDGRSQETQYF.

The rearrangement joins TRBV6-2 or TRBV6-3 to TRBJ2-5, with 9 nucleotides matching TRBD2. Germline CDR1 reads MNHEY; CDR2 reads SVGEGT. The CDR3 loop spans 14 amino acids. With 5 bases clipped from V and 5 bases from J, the junction kept 6 bases outside the gene matches. The CDR3 DNA sequence: TGTGCCAGCAGTACGGGACTAGCAGTGGAGACCCAGTACTTC. Its translation is CASSTGLAVETQYF.

This chain links TRBV10-3 with TRBJ2-1, with D possibly being TRBD2 (5 bases). The CDR3 sequence is 15 residues long. Trimming removed 6 bases at V and 6 bases at J, with 18 bases between. The germline V gene encodes CDR1 ENHRY and CDR2 SYGVKD. The DNA of the CDR3 is TGTGCCATCAGGGTAGACCCGCCCGAGGGCAATGAGCAGTTCTTC. This encodes CAIRVDPPEGNEQFF.

This clonotype turned up a few times. The chain combines TRBV11-2 with TRBJ2-1; 7 bases fit TRBD1. CDR3 length equals 16 residues. Trimming took 4 bases from V and 9 from J; bases not matched to a gene: 15. In germline, CDR1 is SGHAT, CDR2 FQNNGV. CDR3 DNA: TGTGCCAGCAGCTCAATTATGAGACAGGGTGATGGTGAGCAGTTCTTC. Residues: CASSSIMRQGDGEQFF.

This clonotype was picked up many times. Compared with germline, one end of the junction differs, possibly owing to a read error. The genes are TRBV4-1 and TRBJ2-7, with D uncertain. Germline values: CDR1 MGHRA, CDR2 YSYEKL. The CDR3 consists of 14 residues. CDR3 coding DNA: TGCGCCAGCAGCCGCGACACAATCTCCGACGAGCAGTACTTC. Translating it yields CASSRDTISDEQYF.

Only a few counts were recorded for this clonotype. The V call is TRBV6-5, the J call TRBJ1-1; unclear D gene. The germline V and J ends were trimmed by 5 bases and 1 base, with 5 bases remaining between them. The CDR3 is made up of 12 amino acids. Germline V CDR1 and CDR2: MNHEY, SVGAGI. The CDR3 here is CASSRPNTEAFF. The CDR3 DNA reads as TGTGCCAGCAGTCGACCGAACACTGAAGCTTTCTTT.

This clonotype was counted between two and nine times. The chain couples TRBV12-3 or TRBV12-4 to TRBJ2-3, with 7 bases lining up with TRBD1. The CDR3 loop spans 15 amino acids. V shed 6 bases and J 3 bases; nucleotides not matched to a gene: 9. The CDR3 nucleotides are TGTGCCAGCAGCTCTCACGGACAGGAAACAGATACGCAGTATTTT. Encoded protein: CASSSHGQETDTQYF.

Only a few counts were recorded for this clonotype. The chain joins TRBV7-8 to TRBJ1-5, with D tentatively TRBD1 (6 bases). Trimming removed 5 bases at V and 0 bases at J, with 14 bases between. Germline values: CDR1 SGHVS, CDR2 FQNEAQ. The CDR3 sequence is 16 residues long. CDR3 coding DNA: TGTGCCAGCAGCCCAGGGGCGGCGTATAGCAATCAGCCCCAGCATTTT. Translation gives CASSPGAAYSNQPQHF.

This clonotype has ten or more counts. The chain couples TRBV20-1 to TRBJ2-5, with unresolved D. The CDR3 is 12 residues long. Germline values: CDR1 DFQATT, CDR2 SNEGSKA (reference sequence). V lost 4 bases and J 5 bases, leaving 11 bases between the germline ends. CDR3 coding DNA: TGCAGTGCTACTGGACCTGGGGAGACCCAGTACTTC. Protein sequence: CSATGPGETQYF.

This sequence joins TRBV29-1 and TRBJ2-1; D remains ambiguous. This CDR3 comprises 11 residues. Trimming pared 2 bases from V and 7 bases from J, leaving 6 bases between. CDR1 is SQVTM, CDR2 ANQGSEA, per germline. CDR3 protein: CSVEYPNEQFF. The CDR3 nucleotides are TGCAGCGTTGAATATCCAAATGAGCAGTTCTTC.

The CDR3 coding sequence is TGCGCCAGCAGCCAAGAAGGACTGACGAACACTGAAGCTTTCTTT. This encodes CASSQEGLTNTEAFF. The rearrangement joins TRBV4-1 to TRBJ1-1; D gene uncertain. Germline CDR1 and CDR2: MGHRA and YSYEKL. The CDR3 sequence is 15 residues long. V shed 0 bases and J shed 1 base, with 9 bases lying between them.

This clonotype has ten or more counts. The chain employs TRBV19 and TRBJ1-5; D gene ambiguous. Trimming shortened V by 6 bases and J by 5 bases, and 8 bases separated the two germline ends. Per the germline V gene, CDR1 is LNHDA and CDR2 is SQIVND (reference sequence). This CDR3 comprises 12 residues. CDR3 nucleotides: TGTGCCAGTAGCCAGCTGGATCAGCCCCAGCATTTT. It encodes CASSQLDQPQHF. The full variable domain, in which reference TRBV19 and TRBJ1-5 provide the parts outside the CDR3, is DGGITQSPKYLFRKEGQNVTLSCEQNLNHDAMYWYRQDPGQGLRLIYYSQIVNDFQKGDIAEGYSVSREKKESFPLTVTSAQKNPTAFYLCASSQLDQPQHFGDGTRLSIL.